These 26 T cell receptor beta chains came from one sample sequenced in a study of regulatory T cells in long-lasting Graves disease. This sample's time point: newly diagnosed GD, antithyroid drugs for less than 3 months. Making the TCR library involved RNA that had been extracted from PBMCs. Building the TCR beta libraries relied on iRepertoire HTBI primers, and CDR3 regions underwent Arm-PCR. TCRdb passed the multiplex PCR reads through MiXCR, listing each CDR3 protein once. Among over 350,000 distinct CDR3 sequences listed, approximately 14% were seen once. These data are also associated with another study on T cells in Graves' hyperthyroidism and ophthalmopathy.

Material: peripheral blood mononuclear cells (PBMCs), obtained at new diagnosis, from a patient treated with antithyroid drugs. These receptor sequences come from a woman aged 45-65 years with Graves disease.

This clonotype occurred a few times. The gene calls are TRBV5-1 and TRBJ2-3; 8 positions agree with TRBD1. Germline V gene sequence: CDR1 SGHRS, CDR2 YFSETQ. Trimming removed 2 bases from V and 0 bases from J; junction bases left unmatched: 5. CDR3 length equals 16 residues. The CDR3 coding sequence is TGCGCCAGCAGCTTCGGAACAGGGGGTAGCACAGATACGCAGTATTTT. Residues: CASSFGTGGSTDTQYF.

This clonotype was counted ten times or more. The chain uses TRBV12-3 or TRBV12-4 and TRBJ2-5; D gene ambiguous. The CDR3 has 12 amino acids. V gave up 1 base and J gave up 8 bases, with 8 bases separating them. The CDR3 here is CASSLGEGTQYF. CDR3 in DNA: TGTGCCAGCAGTTTAGGGGAAGGAACCCAGTACTTC.

In this sample, this clonotype turned up many times. The chain couples TRBV30 to TRBJ2-5; D is undetermined. The ends were cut back, 0 bases at V and 1 base at J, with 15 bases in the middle. Germline CDR1 GTSNPN, CDR2 SVGIG (reference sequence). CDR3 length: 16 residues. Written as DNA, the CDR3 is TGTGCCTGGAGTGTACGGTGGCAAACCTTCCAAGAGACCCAGTACTTC. Protein: CAWSVRWQTFQETQYF. The full variable domain, in which reference TRBV30 and TRBJ2-5 provide the parts outside the CDR3, is SQTIHQWPATLVQPVGSPLSLECTVEGTSNPNLYWYRQAAGRGLQLLFYSVGIGQISSEVPQNLSASRPQDRQFILSSKKLLLSDSGFYLCAWSVRWQTFQETQYFGPGTRLLVL.

The chain uses TRBV7-2 and TRBJ2-3; D is perhaps TRBD2 (6 bases). The CDR3 length is 17 residues. CDR1 is SGHTA and CDR2 is FQGNSA in the germline V gene. Trimming left V 8 bases short and J 1 base short, with 22 bases between. The CDR3 here is CASGLRAAGLGTDTQYF. The DNA of the CDR3 is TGTGCCAGCGGATTACGAGCTGCGGGACTTGGCACAGATACGCAGTATTTT.

This clonotype was counted a few times. The V call is TRBV6-2 or TRBV6-3, the J call TRBJ2-5; the match to TRBD2 covers 10 bases. Losses at the gene ends were 4 bases for V and 4 bases for J; bases not matched to a gene: 9. The CDR3 loop spans 16 amino acids. Germline V CDR1 and CDR2: MNHEY, SVGEGT. In nucleotides, the CDR3 is TGTGCCAGCAGTTTTCCAGCGGGAGGGCCGGCAGAGACCCAGTACTTC. It yields the protein CASSFPAGGPAETQYF.

This clonotype was counted at least ten times. The rearrangement links TRBV2 to TRBJ1-4, with D perhaps matching TRBD1 (6 bases). V gave up 6 bases and J gave up 10 bases, with 18 bases separating them. The CDR3 is 14 amino acids. Germline V gene sequence: CDR1 SNHLY, CDR2 FYNNEI. CDR3 in DNA: TGTGCCAGCAGCACCGGGACACTCTTCGGAAAACTGTTTTTT. This encodes CASSTGTLFGKLFF. Full variable domain (outside the CDR3, taken from reference TRBV2 and TRBJ1-4): EPEVTQTPSHQVTQMGQEVILRCVPISNHLYFYWYRQILGQKVEFLVSFYNNEISEKSEIFDDQFSVERPDGSNFTLKIRSTKLEDSAMYFCASSTGTLFGKLFFGSGTQLSVL.

This clonotype was counted at least ten times. This chain links TRBV7-8 with TRBJ2-5; D may be TRBD1 or TRBD2 (5 bases each). Germline V gives CDR1 SGHVS, CDR2 FQNEAQ. This CDR3 contains 15 residues. V gave up 2 bases and J gave up 5 bases, with 15 bases separating them. As DNA, the CDR3 is TGTGCCAGCAGCTTAAGAGGGACCATGGGTGAGACCCAGTACTTC. Translating it yields CASSLRGTMGETQYF.

This clonotype was counted many times. The chain is built from TRBV20-1 and TRBJ2-7; TRBD1 aligns across 8 bases. With 5 bases clipped from V and 7 bases from J, the junction kept 10 bases outside the gene matches. Germline V gene sequence: CDR1 DFQATT, CDR2 SNEGSKA (reference sequence). The CDR3 runs 13 residues. The CDR3 DNA sequence: TGCAGTGCTCCCGGGACAGGTCTGCGGGAGCAGTACTTC. It codes for CSAPGTGLREQYF.

Many counts were recorded for this clonotype. The chain uses TRBV3-1 and TRBJ2-1; 12 bases map to TRBD2. Trimming at V came to 4 bases and at J to 1 base, leaving 5 bases not matched to a gene. CDR1 and CDR2 (germline): LGHDT, YNNKEL (reference sequence). CDR3 length: 17 residues. CDR3 residues: CASSLRTSGESYNEQFF. The CDR3 region has the DNA TGTGCCAGCAGCCTTAGGACTAGCGGGGAGTCCTACAATGAGCAGTTCTTC.

The sample holds a few counts of this clonotype. The chain has TRBV28 and TRBJ1-2, with D possibly being TRBD1 (6 bases). The CDR3 spans 12 residues. V was pared by 6 bases and J by 8 bases, with 13 bases between. Germline-derived CDR1 and CDR2 are MDHEN and SYDVKM. CDR3 nucleotide sequence: TGTGCCAGCAGCCCCACAGGGTACGGCTACACCTTC. As protein: CASSPTGYGYTF.

This chain links TRBV7-3 with TRBJ2-1, with 8 nucleotides matching TRBD2. V trimming: 2 bases; J trimming: 7 bases; junction bases outside the gene matches: 7. CDR3 length: 15 residues. The germline V gene has CDR1 SGHTA and CDR2 FQGTGA. CDR3 protein: CASSLAAGVGNEQFF. For the CDR3, the DNA is TGTGCCAGCAGCTTAGCAGCGGGAGTGGGAAATGAGCAGTTCTTC. The full variable domain, completed using reference TRBV7-3 and TRBJ2-1, is GAGVSQTPSNKVTEKGKYVELRCDPISGHTALYWYRQSLGQGPEFLIYFQGTGAADDSGLPNDRFFAVRPEGSVSTLKIQRTERGDSAVYLCASSLAAGVGNEQFFGPGTRLTVL.

This clonotype has a handful of counts. V usage is TRBV12-3 or TRBV12-4 and J usage is TRBJ2-2; D is undetermined. Trimming removed 5 bases at V and 7 bases at J, with 11 bases between. The CDR3 totals 13 residues. The CDR3 sequence is CASSPVAIGELFF. CDR3 DNA sequence: TGTGCCAGCAGTCCGGTTGCCATCGGGGAGCTGTTTTTT.

This clonotype was seen a handful of times. A much larger clone differs by one base, so this may be a read error. Because it lacks the conserved phenylalanine or tryptophan at the end, this CDR3 is likely a read error. The rearrangement joins TRBV7-9 to TRBJ1-5; TRBD1 agrees at 9 bases. The germline gives CDR1 SEHNR, CDR2 FQNEAQ (reference sequence). The V gene end was trimmed by 5 bases and the J gene end by 2 bases; junction bases not matched to a gene: 4. The CDR3 is 15 residues long. The CDR3 spells CASSPGDRGNQPQHS. The CDR3 DNA sequence: TGTGCCAGCAGCCCCGGGGACAGGGGCAATCAGCCCCAGCATTCT.

This chain joins TRBV27 and TRBJ2-7; 8 bases fit TRBD1. The ends lost 4 bases at V and 3 bases at J; junction bases unmatched: 5. The CDR3 totals 14 residues. Looked up from germline, CDR1 is MNHEY and CDR2 is SMNVEV (reference sequence). This chain's CDR3 is CASSYRGQVYEQYF. CDR3 nucleotides: TGTGCCAGCAGTTATCGGGGACAGGTCTACGAGCAGTACTTC.

This clonotype was counted many times. The chain has TRBV5-1 and TRBJ2-1; 7 bases are a match to TRBD2. V lost 5 bases, J lost 7 bases, and 9 bases stayed unmatched. This CDR3 comprises 14 residues. Germline CDR1 reads SGHRS; CDR2 reads YFSETQ. CDR3 coding DNA: TGCGCCAGCAGTCAGCGGGGCGAACCAAATGAGCAGTTCTTC. Encoded protein: CASSQRGEPNEQFF.

The chain combines TRBV29-1 with TRBJ2-7; D perhaps matches TRBD1 (6 bases). Trimming took 7 bases from V and 3 from J, leaving 16 bases between them. Looked up from germline, CDR1 is SQVTM and CDR2 is ANQGSEA. CDR3 length: 13 residues. For the CDR3, the DNA is TGCAGCGCGGGATACAGGGATAGCTACGAGCAGTACTTC. Protein product: CSAGYRDSYEQYF.

There are a few counts of this clonotype. The chain is built from TRBV28 and TRBJ2-2, with D unresolved. The germline V gene has CDR1 MDHEN and CDR2 SYDVKM. The CDR3 contains 14 residues. Trimming took off 7 bases at V and 4 bases at J, with 13 bases between the two ends. The CDR3 DNA reads TGTGCCAGCAACGAGTACATGACCACCGGGGAGCTGTTTTTT. Amino acid sequence: CASNEYMTTGELFF. Full variable domain (remainder filled in from reference TRBV28 and TRBJ2-2): DVKVTQSSRYLVKRTGEKVFLECVQDMDHENMFWYRQDPGLGLRLIYFSYDVKMKEKGDIPEGYSVSREKKERFSLILESASTNQTSMYLCASNEYMTTGELFFGEGSRLTVL.

This clonotype was found many times. The chain has TRBV5-1 and TRBJ2-5; the D gene is possibly TRBD1 (6 bases). CDR1 and CDR2 (germline): SGHRS, YFSETQ. Trimming stripped 4 bases from V and 2 bases from J, with 18 bases between. The CDR3 length is 16 residues. In DNA, the CDR3 is TGCGCCAGCAGCAGGGCCCCGGGACAACTGCAAGAGACCCAGTACTTC. Translating it yields CASSRAPGQLQETQYF.

This clonotype has more than one count but fewer than ten. This chain links TRBV29-1 with TRBJ2-7; D possibly corresponds to TRBD1 (5 bases). The CDR3 runs to 15 residues. V was trimmed by 1 base and J by 0 bases, leaving 13 bases between them. CDR1 and CDR2 (germline): SQVTM, ANQGSEA. CDR3 sequence: CSVEGQGIDSYEQYF. CDR3 in DNA: TGCAGCGTTGAAGGGCAGGGTATTGACTCCTACGAGCAGTACTTC.

V usage is TRBV11-3 and J usage is TRBJ1-5; D might be TRBD1 (5 bases). The germline V and J ends were trimmed by 5 bases and 4 bases, with 12 bases remaining between them. The CDR3 is made up of 14 amino acids. CDR1 is SGHNT and CDR2 is YENEEA in the germline V gene. The CDR3 DNA is TGTGCCAGCAGCCCGACAGCCCAGAATCAGCCCCAGCATTTT. As protein: CASSPTAQNQPQHF.

The V gene is TRBV3-1, the J gene TRBJ2-5; maybe TRBD1 (5 bases). V lost 11 bases to trimming and J lost 1 base, with 17 bases between them. The length of the CDR3 is 14 residues. CDR1 LGHDT and CDR2 YNNKEL come from the germline V gene (reference sequence). CDR3 loop: CASHSQGIQETQYF. CDR3 DNA sequence: TGTGCCTCCCATTCGCAGGGTATCCAAGAGACCCAGTACTTC.

This clonotype was detected ten times or more. The V gene is TRBV30, the J gene TRBJ2-3; D is undetermined. The ends were cut back, 3 bases at V and 4 bases at J, with 17 bases in the middle. This CDR3 spans 15 amino acids. Germline V gives CDR1 GTSNPN, CDR2 SVGIG (reference sequence). In nucleotides, the CDR3 is TGTGCCTGGAGCCCCTATCCGCTAAGGGCAGATACGCAGTATTTT. Amino acid sequence: CAWSPYPLRADTQYF.

Ten or more counts support this clonotype. The rearrangement joins TRBV6-1 to TRBJ2-2, with TRBD2 matching 8 bases. J gave up 3 bases and V 4 bases, and 7 bases lay outside the gene matches. In germline, CDR1 is MNHNS, CDR2 SASEGT. There are 16 residues in the CDR3. The CDR3 loop reads CASSGGLASDTGELFF. The DNA of the CDR3 is TGTGCCAGCAGTGGAGGACTAGCCTCGGACACCGGGGAGCTGTTTTTT.

This clonotype was counted ten times or more. The chain is built from TRBV6-5 and TRBJ1-5; TRBD1 matches 11 bases. J gave up 1 base and V 3 bases, and 5 bases lay outside the gene matches. CDR1 and CDR2 (germline): MNHEY, SVGAGI. The CDR3 runs 17 residues. The CDR3 DNA is TGTGCCAGCAGTTATCCCGGACAGGGGGCGAGCAATCAGCCCCAGCATTTT. The encoded protein is CASSYPGQGASNQPQHF.

This clonotype occurred many times. The chain combines TRBV28 with TRBJ2-7; 8 positions agree with TRBD1. From germline, CDR1 is MDHEN and CDR2 SYDVKM. V was clipped by 7 bases and J by 0 bases; unmatched bases: 5. The CDR3 has 14 amino acids. CDR3 sequence: CASTTGQGSYEQYF. The CDR3 DNA reads TGTGCCAGCACCACTGGACAGGGCTCCTACGAGCAGTACTTC.

The rearrangement links TRBV6-5 to TRBJ1-2; no definite D call. Germline loops: CDR1 MNHEY, CDR2 SVGAGI. CDR3 length equals 14 residues. V shed 2 bases and J shed 8 bases, with 15 bases lying between them. CDR3 region: CASSYPDGEAGYTF. In nucleotides, the CDR3 is TGTGCCAGCAGTTACCCGGACGGGGAGGCAGGCTACACCTTC.